What follows are 2 T cell receptor beta chains derived from one specimen sequenced in a study of shared clonotypes between healthy human individuals. Produced via immunoSEQ multiplex PCR; TCRdb's table is partial and in-frame only. The sample holds tens of thousands of clones, about 64% seen once. The sequencing input was memory CD8+ T cells sorted from blood. Subset reported: CD45RO+ cells pooled with CCR7-negative TemRA cells. These receptors were collected from a man aged 30 to 45 in good health.

This clone is a singleton in its sample. V is TRBV19 and J is TRBJ1-2; 10 bases agree with TRBD1. The CDR3 is made up of 17 amino acids. Losses at the gene ends were 5 bases for V and 5 bases for J; bases not matched to a gene: 14. Germline-derived CDR1 and CDR2 are LNHDA and SQIVND (reference sequence). DNA for the CDR3: TGTGCCAGTAGTGAAGGGACAGGGGCGCCCTCCCTGTATGGCTACACCTTC. Its translation: CASSEGTGAPSLYGYTF.

The rearrangement joins TRBV4-3 to TRBJ1-2; D not certain. Trimming stripped 3 bases from V and 4 bases from J, with 9 bases between. Germline V CDR1 and CDR2: LGHNA, YSLEER. The CDR3 is 13 residues long. The CDR3 nucleotides are TGCGCCAGCAGCCAGGTCCCCTCCTATGGCTACACCTTC. Amino acid sequence: CASSQVPSYGYTF.